This passage covers 28 T cell receptor beta chains from one sample sequenced in a study of PD-L1 blockade in urothelial cancer. Assay: immunoSEQ multiplex PCR; the TCRdb copy retains only in-frame clones and omits some. Of 80,000 to 130,000 clones detected, approximately 91% appear once; the ten largest clones hold over 0.8%. Here the sequenced sample was PBMCs, taken around atezolizumab (anti-PD-L1) treatment. These receptors came from an elderly woman with urothelial cancer.

The rearrangement links TRBV19 to TRBJ2-3; the match to TRBD2 covers 9 bases. Losses at the gene ends were 10 bases for V and 3 bases for J; bases not matched to a gene: 8. CDR1 and CDR2 (germline): LNHDA, SQIVND (reference sequence). The CDR3 runs to 14 residues. The CDR3, as DNA: TGTGCCACCGCGACTAGCGGCACAACAGATACGCAGTATTTT. This gives the protein CATATSGTTDTQYF.

The genes are TRBV15 and TRBJ2-5, with D possibly TRBD2 on 6 matching bases. Germline-derived CDR1 and CDR2 are LNHNV and YYDKDF (reference sequence). This CDR3 has 14 amino acids. Trimming took 5 bases from V and 4 from J, leaving 14 bases between them. Here the CDR3 reads CATSRGGAGETQYF. The CDR3 DNA sequence: TGTGCCACCAGCCGCGGCGGAGCGGGAGAGACCCAGTACTTC.

The rearrangement uses TRBV6-1 and TRBJ2-5, with 8 bases identical to TRBD2. Germline lookup yields CDR1 MNHNS and CDR2 SASEGT. Germline trimming cut 4 bases from V and 4 bases from J; bases unmatched to any gene: 5. The CDR3 totals 14 residues. This CDR3 reads CASSATSAGETQYF. CDR3 in DNA: TGTGCCAGCAGTGCGACTAGCGCGGGAGAGACCCAGTACTTC.

As for this clone: This CDR3 is also generated by other DNA sequences in the sample. V and J are TRBV28 and TRBJ2-7; 10 bases fit TRBD2. The V segment lost 5 bases and the J segment 2 bases; nucleotides outside the gene matches: 9. The CDR3 spans 16 residues. Looked up from germline, CDR1 is MDHEN and CDR2 is SYDVKM. This chain's CDR3 is CASSPSGSGRAYEQYF. CDR3 sequence (DNA): TGTGCCAGCAGTCCCAGTGGGAGCGGGAGGGCCTACGAGCAGTACTTC.

This sequence joins TRBV19 and TRBJ1-2; 11 bases are a match to TRBD1. CDR3 length: 15 residues. J lost 8 bases, V lost 3 bases, and 8 bases had no gene match. Germline V gene data show CDR1 as LNHDA and CDR2 as SQIVND (reference sequence). CDR3 sequence (DNA): TGTGCCAGTAGTATGACCGGGACAGGGGGAAAGGGCTACACCTTC. Amino acid sequence: CASSMTGTGGKGYTF.

V and J are TRBV28 and TRBJ1-1; D is uncertain. The CDR3 runs 14 residues. The germline V gene has CDR1 MDHEN and CDR2 SYDVKM. Trimming stripped 6 bases from V and 1 base from J, with 12 bases between. The CDR3 region has the DNA TGTGCCAGCAGCCCCGGGAGGGCGAACACTGAAGCTTTCTTT. The encoded protein is CASSPGRANTEAFF.

The V call is TRBV5-1, the J call TRBJ2-1; 11 bases match TRBD2. Germline lookup yields CDR1 SGHRS and CDR2 YFSETQ. V trimming: 4 bases; J trimming: 8 bases; junction bases outside the gene matches: 5. This CDR3 spans 14 amino acids. The CDR3, as DNA: TGCGCCAGCAGCGGCCTAGCGGGAGGAGATGAGCAGTTCTTC. The encoded protein is CASSGLAGGDEQFF.

V is TRBV11-3 and J is TRBJ2-2; no clear D gene. V dropped 5 bases and J dropped 7 bases, with 8 bases sitting between them. This CDR3 has 12 amino acids. Germline V CDR1 and CDR2: SGHNT, YENEEA. CDR3: CASSRHSGELFF. CDR3 in DNA: TGTGCCAGCAGCCGACACAGCGGGGAGCTGTTTTTT.

The chain is built from TRBV20-1 and TRBJ2-1; D is unclear. The V end lost 6 bases, the J end lost 5 bases, and 8 bases lay between the germline ends. Per germline, CDR1 DFQATT and CDR2 SNEGSKA (reference sequence). The CDR3 loop spans 11 amino acids. The CDR3 DNA reads TGCAGTGCCGTTTTCCACAATGAGCAGTTCTTC. This gives the protein CSAVFHNEQFF.

This chain joins TRBV9 and TRBJ2-1, with D possibly being TRBD2 (6 bases). Between the trimmed V and J ends, which lost 2 bases and 9 bases, there was a span of 18 bases. Germline CDR1 and CDR2: SGDLS and YYNGEE. There are 15 residues in the CDR3. This CDR3 is CASSVELEGFGEQFF. The CDR3 DNA follows: TGTGCCAGCAGCGTCGAGTTGGAGGGTTTCGGTGAGCAGTTCTTC.

V is TRBV19 and J is TRBJ2-7; possible D gene TRBD2, 5 bases. Per germline, CDR1 LNHDA and CDR2 SQIVND (reference sequence). Trimming took 5 bases from V and 3 from J, leaving 8 bases between them. This CDR3 is built from 12 residues. CDR3 protein: CASSYRGYEQYF. The CDR3, as DNA: TGTGCCAGTAGTTACCGGGGCTACGAGCAGTACTTC.

This sequence joins TRBV6-1 and TRBJ1-1; TRBD1 might be the D (5 bases). V was trimmed by 10 bases and J by 6 bases, leaving 18 bases between them. From germline, CDR1 is MNHNS and CDR2 SASEGT. This CDR3 spans 13 amino acids. This CDR3 is CAILPITGSEAFF. CDR3 DNA sequence: TGTGCCATCCTTCCGATCACAGGTTCTGAAGCTTTCTTT.

The V gene is TRBV6-1, the J gene TRBJ2-5; D perhaps matches TRBD1 (5 bases). Trimming took 2 bases from V and 1 from J, leaving 8 bases between them. Germline loops: CDR1 MNHNS, CDR2 SASEGT. The CDR3 has 14 amino acids. The CDR3 DNA reads TGTGCCAGCAGTGAATTCAGGGTCCAAGAGACCCAGTACTTC. Translation gives CASSEFRVQETQYF.

The chain's CDR3 is CASSEISGSAGELFF. CDR3 sequence (DNA): TGCGCCAGCAGTGAGATTAGCGGGAGCGCCGGGGAGCTGTTTTTT. The chain employs TRBV10-1 and TRBJ2-2; 9 positions match TRBD2. V trimming: 2 bases; J trimming: 6 bases; junction bases outside the gene matches: 4. The CDR3 has 15 residues. CDR1 is WNHNN, CDR2 SYGVQD, per germline (reference sequence).

V gene TRBV27 combines with J gene TRBJ2-7; 8 bases match TRBD2. Germline CDR1 is MNHEY and CDR2 is SMNVEV (reference sequence). V lost 5 bases, J lost 2 bases, and 11 bases stayed unmatched. CDR3 length: 16 amino acids. CDR3 bases: TGTGCCAGCAGTACCTCGGGACTAGTGAATACCTACGAGCAGTACTTC. This gives the protein CASSTSGLVNTYEQYF.

This rearrangement joins TRBV30 to TRBJ1-3; D is undetermined. The germline CDR1 and CDR2 sequences are GTSNPN and SVGIG (reference sequence). The CDR3 runs to 12 residues. The V end lost 4 bases, the J end lost 8 bases, and 12 bases lay between the germline ends. In DNA, the CDR3 is TGTGCCTGGACTGCGGGATTTGACACCATATATTTT. This codes for CAWTAGFDTIYF.

The gene calls are TRBV4-2 and TRBJ2-1; no reliable D call. The CDR3 loop spans 15 amino acids. Germline CDR1 and CDR2: LGHNA and YNFKEQ. Trimming removed 0 bases from V and 0 bases from J, with 6 bases in between. CDR3 region: CASSQEESSYNEQFF. The CDR3 coding sequence is TGTGCCAGCAGCCAAGAAGAGAGCTCCTACAATGAGCAGTTCTTC.

This chain links TRBV27 with TRBJ1-2, with a weak D call TRBD1 (6 bases). Germline V gives CDR1 MNHEY, CDR2 SMNVEV (reference sequence). V dropped 6 bases and J dropped 5 bases, with 16 bases sitting between them. The CDR3 length is 14 residues. CDR3 residues: CASSQKGQIYGYTF. The CDR3, as DNA: TGTGCCAGCAGCCAAAAAGGACAGATATATGGCTACACCTTC.

This clone was detected a few times. The chain couples TRBV5-1 to TRBJ1-4; D may be TRBD1 (5 bases). V was cut by 3 bases and J by 8 bases, with 23 bases left in between. The CDR3 has 17 residues. Germline V CDR1 and CDR2: SGHRS, YFSETQ. CDR3 amino acids: CASSSRMGTAGGEKLFF. CDR3 coding DNA: TGCGCCAGCAGCTCCCGAATGGGGACTGCGGGCGGGGAAAAACTGTTTTTT. Combining the CDR3 with reference TRBV5-1 and TRBJ1-4 gives the whole variable domain KAGVTQTPRYLIKTRGQQVTLSCSPISGHRSVSWYQQTPGQGLQFLFEYFSETQRNKGNFPGRFSGRQFSNSRSEMNVSTLELGDSALYLCASSSRMGTAGGEKLFFGSGTQLSVL.

This chain uses TRBV4-2 with TRBJ2-2, with 8 bases lining up with TRBD1. CDR1 is LGHNA, CDR2 YNFKEQ, per germline. Trimming cost V 0 bases and J 4 bases; bases outside gene matches: 10. The CDR3 is made up of 18 amino acids. CDR3 amino acids: CASSQEGGGQGITGELFF. In nucleotides, the CDR3 is TGTGCCAGCAGCCAAGAAGGTGGAGGACAGGGAATCACCGGGGAGCTGTTTTTT.

V and J are TRBV19 and TRBJ2-7; 8 bases align to TRBD1. V shed 5 bases and J 3 bases; nucleotides not matched to a gene: 0. Germline V lookup: CDR1 LNHDA, CDR2 SQIVND (reference sequence). The CDR3 is 12 amino acids. In DNA form, the CDR3 reads TGTGCCAGTAGTGGACAGGGCTACGAGCAGTACTTC. This gives the protein CASSGQGYEQYF.

This chain uses TRBV7-9 with TRBJ1-4, with D possibly matching TRBD1 (6 bases). Between the trimmed V and J ends, which lost 5 bases and 4 bases, there was a span of 14 bases. Germline CDR1 SEHNR, CDR2 FQNEAQ (reference sequence). The CDR3 has 15 residues. CDR3 protein: CASSLEQGINEKLFF. In DNA form, the CDR3 reads TGTGCCAGCAGCCTAGAGCAGGGGATTAATGAAAAACTGTTTTTT.

This clone was seen just once. The chain employs TRBV5-1 and TRBJ2-7; D may be TRBD1 (6 bases). The length of the CDR3 is 14 residues. Per germline, CDR1 SGHRS and CDR2 YFSETQ. The ends were cut back, 0 bases at V and 3 bases at J, with 10 bases in the middle. The CDR3 nucleotides are TGCGCCAGCAGCTTGGGACAGGCCGGCTACGAGCAGTACTTC. Its protein is CASSLGQAGYEQYF.

The rearrangement uses TRBV28 and TRBJ2-3; 8 bases line up with TRBD1. The CDR3 sequence is 15 residues long. Germline V CDR1 and CDR2: MDHEN, SYDVKM. The ends lost 6 bases at V and 1 base at J; junction bases unmatched: 6. CDR3 nucleotide sequence: TGTGCCAGCAGCCAGATGACAGGGGGCACAGATACGCAGTATTTT. It encodes CASSQMTGGTDTQYF.

The table lists this clone with a count of one. CDR3 nucleotides: TGCGCCGGGGCGACGGGACTAGCGGACACCGGGGAGCTGTTTTTT. It translates to CAGATGLADTGELFF. V is TRBV5-1 and J is TRBJ2-2, with TRBD2 matching over 11 bases. Per germline, CDR1 SGHRS and CDR2 YFSETQ. V lost 10 bases and J lost 3; bases outside the gene matches: 8. CDR3 length equals 15 residues.

V is TRBV30 and J is TRBJ1-5; maybe TRBD1 (6 bases). The CDR3 is 17 residues long. CDR1 and CDR2 from the germline V gene are GTSNPN and SVGIG (reference sequence). Trimming cost V 4 bases and J 1 base, with 20 bases left between them. CDR3 region: CAWNPSRGTTSNQPQHF. In DNA, the CDR3 is TGTGCCTGGAACCCCTCCAGGGGAACTACAAGCAATCAGCCCCAGCATTTT.

The V gene is TRBV4-2, the J gene TRBJ2-3; 7 nucleotides match TRBD1. Germline loops: CDR1 LGHNA, CDR2 YNFKEQ. The CDR3 totals 13 residues. J was trimmed by 5 bases and V by 6 bases; bases with no gene match: 5. The CDR3 is CASSGQGEDTQYF. The CDR3 DNA sequence: TGTGCCAGCAGTGGGCAGGGGGAAGATACGCAGTATTTT.

This clone has a single count. The chain uses TRBV28 and TRBJ2-7, with 7 nucleotides matching TRBD2. After removal of 6 bases from V and 1 base from J, the junction contained 9 bases not matched to a gene. The CDR3 consists of 15 residues. Germline values: CDR1 MDHEN, CDR2 SYDVKM. CDR3 region: CASSPSGDISYEQYF. For the CDR3, the DNA is TGTGCCAGCAGCCCGAGCGGGGATATTTCCTACGAGCAGTACTTC.